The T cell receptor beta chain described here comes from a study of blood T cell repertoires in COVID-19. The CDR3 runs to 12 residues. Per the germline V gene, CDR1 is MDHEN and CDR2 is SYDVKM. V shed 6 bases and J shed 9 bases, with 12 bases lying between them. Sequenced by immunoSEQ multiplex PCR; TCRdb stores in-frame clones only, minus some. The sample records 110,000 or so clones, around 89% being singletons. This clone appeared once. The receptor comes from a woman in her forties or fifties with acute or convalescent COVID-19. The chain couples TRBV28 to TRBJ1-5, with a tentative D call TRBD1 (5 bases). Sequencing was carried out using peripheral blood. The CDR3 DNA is TGTGCCAGCAGCACGCGGGGGAGGCCCCAGCATTTT. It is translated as CASSTRGRPQHF.